This entry is about one T cell receptor (beta chain). The sample holds a few counts of this clonotype. This clone's antigen is unknown. Per-base quality was not reported, and no clone a single base away is much larger than it. Taken with the paper, the label for treatment or condition translates to: in vitro stimulation with specific CMV peptide epitopes to enrich CMV-specific T cells. The data were taken from a study of T cell repertoires in cytomegalovirus infection (dated by TCRdb to about 2019). Turning to the overall study: Peptide stimulations targeted recently identified HLA-C-restricted CMV epitopes, whose presentation resists viral immunomodulation, together with well-studied HLA-B-restricted epitopes. Donor HLA type was relevant to the analysis, as public TCR beta signatures indicated carriage of CMV infection together with the matching HLA type.

Beyond this particular receptor, the publication reports: In both this cohort and an independent roughly 350-donor cohort, the cumulative frequency of public TCR beta family members distinguished carriers of CMV infection plus the relevant HLA type. The ex vivo response was dominated by HLA-C-restricted CMV-specific TCR beta clonotypes, which also provided the single most frequent clonotype in two of eight donors.

The germline V gene (reference sequence) provides CDR1 DFQATT and CDR2 SNEGSKA. V lost 0 bases and J lost 3 bases, and the count of bases not matched to a germline gene is 7. The cysteine opens and the phenylalanine closes a CDR3 of 15 amino acids. The only DNA kept is the CDR3, 45 bases in frame from the first base. TCRdb records Illumina HiSeq 1500 as the sequencer. The public sequencing data were trimmed at Q25 with fastp and processed into clonotypes with MiXCR by TCRdb, which kept only in-frame beta chains. Duplicate CDR3 protein sequences are folded into a single record with the most common DNA and genes. The sample table contains approximately 1,000,000 distinct CDR3 sequences; only one count was recorded for approximately 31% of them. Over 12% of the sample goes to the ten largest clones.

This material consisted of cultured CD8+ T cells from PBMCs, taken from culture after CMV antigen stimulation. This TCR came from a human donor in good health (CMV status not recorded). Some clones in this sample may be carry-over from other donors' samples. The chain is encoded by TRBV20-1 joined to TRBJ2-7; TRBD1 fits 8 bases in the junction. The CDR3 is CSARDKYGTGYEQYF. The bases read TGCAGTGCTAGAGATAAATATGGGACAGGCTACGAGCAGTACTTC.